Below, 4 T cell receptor beta chains from the same sample are listed, as sequenced in a study of blood T cell repertoires in COVID-19 (dated by TCRdb to about 2020). Libraries came from the immunoSEQ multiplex PCR assay. What TCRdb holds here is the immuneACCESS table cut down to in-frame rearrangements. Part of the clones is not present; checked against another copy, under half of the missing clones reflect an unresolved V gene, and the others are unexplained. This sample gives roughly 180,000 clones in total; roughly 80% of them show up just once. Of the sample, about 5.7% is held by the ten largest clones. Sequencing was done on a sample of PBMCs or T cells enriched from blood (not recorded which). Receptor source: a woman in her thirties or forties with acute COVID-19.

This CDR3 reads CASRATGPQETQYF. The DNA of the CDR3 is TGTGCCAGCAGAGCGACAGGGCCCCAAGAGACCCAGTACTTC. The gene calls are TRBV5-4 and TRBJ2-5, with 7 positions matching TRBD1. The CDR3 is made up of 14 amino acids. Germline V lookup: CDR1 SGHNT, CDR2 YYREEE (reference sequence). V lost 5 bases to trimming and J lost 1 base; unmatched junction nucleotides: 5. Supplemented by reference TRBV5-4 and TRBJ2-5, the full variable domain reads ETGVTQSPTHLIKTRGQQVTLRCSSQSGHNTVSWYQQALGQGPQFIFQYYREEENGRGNFPPRFSGLQFPNYSSELNVNALELDDSALYLCASRATGPQETQYFGPGTRLLVL.

The chain links TRBV30 to TRBJ2-1; the match to TRBD2 covers 12 bases. V shed 3 bases, J shed 9 bases, and the junction held 6 bases outside the gene matches. Germline CDR1 is GTSNPN and CDR2 is SVGIG (reference sequence). CDR3 length: 14 amino acids. CDR3 nucleotides: TGTGCCTGGAGCCGGACTAGCGGGAAAGGTGAGCAGTTCTTC. It codes for CAWSRTSGKGEQFF.

V is TRBV27 and J is TRBJ2-1, with 10 bases lining up with TRBD1. After removal of 6 bases from V and 14 bases from J, the junction contained 13 bases not matched to a gene. CDR3 length: 14 residues. The germline CDR1 and CDR2 sequences are MNHEY and SMNVEV (reference sequence). CDR3 DNA: TGTGCCAGCAGCTCCGGGACAGGGGCCCCGATGGAGTTCTTC. This codes for CASSSGTGAPMEFF.

The rearrangement joins TRBV9 to TRBJ1-1; D possibly corresponds to TRBD1 (5 bases). The CDR3 extends over 16 amino acids. The germline CDR1 and CDR2 sequences are SGDLS and YYNGEE. Trimming left V 0 bases short and J 5 bases short, with 17 bases between. The CDR3 sequence is CASSVGEGRARTEAFF. The CDR3 DNA is TGTGCCAGCAGCGTAGGGGAGGGCAGGGCGAGGACTGAAGCTTTCTTT.